This T cell receptor (beta chain) was sequenced in a study of cytomegalovirus exposure and HLA in healthy donors. Overall study findings and caveats: Reported findings show TCR beta sequences accurately forecast HLA-A and HLA-B alleles in most subjects.

CDR1 and CDR2 from the germline V gene are MNHEY and SMNVEV (reference sequence). The J segment lost 4 bases and the V segment lost 2 bases, leaving 0 bases of the junction unmatched. The CDR3 extends over 14 amino acids. PCR amplification relied on 60 Vbeta primers (plus 13 Jbeta primers). Assay used: immunoSEQ multiplex PCR; TCRdb lists only in-frame clones, some missing. This sample yields 100,000 to 120,000 clones, of which over 65% are seen a single time; 13% belongs to the top ten. Worth noting for this clone: Its antigen is as yet unknown.

When sampled, the donors appeared nominally healthy, though they likely had unrecorded immune exposures. The chain is built from TRBV27 and TRBJ1-1, with 11 bases matching TRBD1. This receptor was identified in a man aged 30 to 45 in good health and CMV-seropositive. Sequenced: PBMCs. The CDR3 region has the DNA TGTGCCAGCAGTTTAGGACAGGGGGCCACTGAAGCTTTCTTT. Encoded protein: CASSLGQGATEAFF.